The 20 T cell receptor beta chains below all came from one sample that was sequenced in a study of Ad26.COV2.S vaccination and SARS-CoV-2 variants. The table came from immunoSEQ multiplex PCR; TCRdb's copy has only in-frame clones and leaves some out. The table shows about 430,000 clones, with approximately 90% occurring only once. This sample's treatment: around 19 received Ad26.COV2.S at low or high dose, single or two shots; about 5 received placebo; per-sample allocation not given. Day 63 after the first vaccine or placebo injection was the time point for sampling. Sequencing was performed on peripheral blood, taken in a trial of Ad26.COV2.S vaccine versus placebo. The receptors were gathered from a person aged 18-65 years who received the Ad26.COV2.S COVID-19 vaccine or a placebo.

The chain couples TRBV9 to TRBJ2-3; D is possibly TRBD2 (6 bases). Germline CDR1 SGDLS, CDR2 YYNGEE. The V gene lost 4 bases and the J gene lost 2 bases, with 20 bases spanning the gap. The CDR3 consists of 17 residues. The CDR3 protein is CASSYGEGTLDTDTQYF. The CDR3 DNA sequence: TGTGCCAGCAGCTATGGAGAAGGGACTCTTGACACAGATACGCAGTATTTT.

This sequence joins TRBV27 and TRBJ2-3; D is unclear. Germline V gene sequence: CDR1 MNHEY, CDR2 SMNVEV (reference sequence). V was cut by 7 bases and J by 1 base, with 12 bases left in between. CDR3 size: 14 residues. The CDR3, as DNA: TGTGCCAGCAACATTAGCTGGTGCACAGATACGCAGTATTTT. Its protein product is CASNISWCTDTQYF.

As to this clone: Different DNA sequences within this sample yield the same CDR3. V usage is TRBV11-2 and J usage is TRBJ2-7; 7 positions match TRBD2. The CDR3 spans 14 residues. With V trimmed by 1 base and J by 2 bases, 2 bases remained unmatched. Germline assignment: CDR1 SGHAT and CDR2 FQNNGV. The CDR3 is CASSLGAGAYEQYF. The CDR3, as DNA: TGTGCCAGCAGCTTAGGTGCGGGAGCCTACGAGCAGTACTTC.

This clone occurred once. The gene calls are TRBV6-5 and TRBJ2-1; 8 nucleotides match TRBD2. The length of the CDR3 is 13 residues. CDR1 and CDR2 from the germline V gene are MNHEY and SVGAGI. V lost 10 bases to trimming and J lost 1 base; unmatched junction nucleotides: 3. This CDR3 reads CATKRGSYNEQFF. CDR3 nucleotides: TGTGCCACCAAGCGGGGGTCCTACAATGAGCAGTTCTTC.

This chain uses TRBV28 with TRBJ2-3, with 7 bases fitting TRBD1. From germline, CDR1 is MDHEN and CDR2 SYDVKM. The length of the CDR3 is 17 residues. The V segment lost 3 bases and the J segment 4 bases; nucleotides outside the gene matches: 13. The CDR3: CASSFPPLYRGPDTQYF. The CDR3 region has the DNA TGTGCCAGCAGTTTTCCCCCCCTTTACAGGGGCCCAGATACGCAGTATTTT.

The chain links TRBV7-2 to TRBJ2-2; D unclear. This CDR3 region has 15 residues. Germline lookup yields CDR1 SGHTA and CDR2 FQGNSA. V gave up 5 bases and J gave up 1 base, with 11 bases separating them. This CDR3 is CASSPVPGNTGELFF. The CDR3 region has the DNA TGTGCCAGCAGCCCAGTCCCGGGGAACACCGGGGAGCTGTTTTTT.

The V gene is TRBV5-4, the J gene TRBJ2-7, with D perhaps TRBD1 or TRBD2 (5 bases each). The CDR3 sequence is 18 residues long. Germline V gene sequence: CDR1 SGHNT, CDR2 YYREEE (reference sequence). The ends were cut back, 0 bases at V and 0 bases at J, with 19 bases in the middle. CDR3 coding DNA: TGTGCCAGCAGCTTGGGGCCAGGGAGAAGCGCAAACTCCTACGAGCAGTACTTC. Translation gives CASSLGPGRSANSYEQYF. Complete variable domain (other parts from reference TRBV5-4 and TRBJ2-7): ETGVTQSPTHLIKTRGQQVTLRCSSQSGHNTVSWYQQALGQGPQFIFQYYREEENGRGNFPPRFSGLQFPNYSSELNVNALELDDSALYLCASSLGPGRSANSYEQYFGPGTRLTVT.

The V call is TRBV7-2, the J call TRBJ2-7, with D unclear. V was cut by 3 bases and J by 4 bases, with 10 bases left in between. CDR1 and CDR2 from the germline V gene are SGHTA and FQGNSA. CDR3 length equals 13 residues. The CDR3 DNA reads TGTGCCAGCAGCTTCGGGTACGAATACGAGCAGTACTTC. As protein: CASSFGYEYEQYF.

This chain joins TRBV4-2 and TRBJ2-7; D may be TRBD1 or TRBD2 (5 bases each). V was trimmed by 0 bases and J by 3 bases, leaving 15 bases between them. The CDR3 is 16 residues long. CDR1 and CDR2 (germline): LGHNA, YNFKEQ. The CDR3 is CASSQDWDDGDYEQYF. The CDR3 DNA follows: TGTGCCAGCAGCCAAGACTGGGACGACGGGGACTACGAGCAGTACTTC.

This chain links TRBV24-1 with TRBJ2-1, with unresolved D. The germline V gene encodes CDR1 KGHDR and CDR2 SFDVKD. Trimming shortened V by 1 base and J by 0 bases, and 15 bases separated the two germline ends. The CDR3 is 18 residues long. CDR3 in amino acids: CATSDLKEGSSSYNEQFF. The CDR3 coding sequence is TGTGCCACCAGTGATTTAAAAGAAGGCTCGAGCTCCTACAATGAGCAGTTCTTC.

The rearrangement links TRBV28 to TRBJ2-7, with D possibly being TRBD1 or TRBD2 (5 bases each). The CDR3 is 15 residues long. Germline values: CDR1 MDHEN, CDR2 SYDVKM. The V end was cut by 4 bases, the J end by 0 bases, with 13 bases between. The CDR3 region has the DNA TGTGCCAGCAGTTCAGGGACGGCTCACTCCTACGAGCAGTACTTC. It translates to CASSSGTAHSYEQYF.

In this sample, this clone turned up a few times. The chain carries TRBV7-6 and TRBJ2-1; no firm D call. The germline V and J ends were trimmed by 0 bases and 7 bases, with 7 bases remaining between them. The CDR3 is made up of 13 amino acids. Germline-derived CDR1 and CDR2 are SGHVS and FNYEAQ. In DNA, the CDR3 is TGTGCCAGCAGCTTAGCGTGGTTAAATGAGCAGTTCTTC. Protein sequence: CASSLAWLNEQFF.

The CDR3 DNA reads as TGTGCCAGCAGCGCGGGGACCCCGCTCTCCTACGAGCAGTACTTC. Translated: CASSAGTPLSYEQYF. The V and J genes are TRBV27 and TRBJ2-7; D is perhaps TRBD2 (6 bases). This CDR3 contains 15 residues. In germline, CDR1 is MNHEY, CDR2 SMNVEV (reference sequence). Trimming cost V 6 bases and J 0 bases, with 15 bases left between them.

The chain combines TRBV20-1 with TRBJ2-1; the D gene is possibly TRBD2 (6 bases). Germline CDR1 is DFQATT and CDR2 is SNEGSKA (reference sequence). Trimming left V 3 bases short and J 1 base short, with 13 bases between. The CDR3 consists of 15 residues. Here the CDR3 reads CSASPTGESYNEQFF. The CDR3 coding sequence is TGCAGTGCTAGTCCCACGGGGGAGTCCTACAATGAGCAGTTCTTC.

This clone was observed a handful of times. In DNA form, the CDR3 reads TGTGCCAGCTGTGAGTCAGGGAACTATGGCTACACCTTC. This encodes CASCESGNYGYTF. This sequence joins TRBV19 and TRBJ1-2; D perhaps matches TRBD1 (5 bases). CDR3 length: 13 residues. Per the germline V gene, CDR1 is LNHDA and CDR2 is SQIVND (reference sequence). V was trimmed by 9 bases and J by 2 bases, leaving 13 bases between them.

The chain recombines TRBV5-1 with TRBJ1-1; TRBD1 is a possible D gene (5 bases). The V gene lost 0 bases and the J gene lost 0 bases, with 15 bases spanning the gap. The CDR3 loop spans 17 amino acids. Germline loops: CDR1 SGHRS, CDR2 YFSETQ. CDR3 amino acids: CASSLGSRARMNTEAFF. The CDR3 DNA follows: TGCGCCAGCAGCTTGGGATCCAGGGCTCGAATGAACACTGAAGCTTTCTTT. Supplemented by reference TRBV5-1 and TRBJ1-1, the full variable domain reads KAGVTQTPRYLIKTRGQQVTLSCSPISGHRSVSWYQQTPGQGLQFLFEYFSETQRNKGNFPGRFSGRQFSNSRSEMNVSTLELGDSALYLCASSLGSRARMNTEAFFGQGTRLTVV.

The chain links TRBV28 to TRBJ2-7; 7 nucleotides agree with TRBD2. The CDR3 is 14 amino acids. The V and J ends lost 6 bases and 0 bases, in that order; junction bases with no gene match: 5. Germline CDR1 is MDHEN and CDR2 is SYDVKM. CDR3 sequence reads: CASRKTSASYEQYF. CDR3 in DNA: TGTGCCAGCAGGAAAACTAGCGCCTCCTACGAGCAGTACTTC.

The gene calls are TRBV29-1 and TRBJ2-6; weak D call: TRBD2 (6 bases). The germline V gene has CDR1 SQVTM and CDR2 ANQGSEA. This CDR3 comprises 20 residues. V shed 2 bases and J shed 0 bases, with 23 bases lying between them. CDR3 region: CSVESGASDPPLSGANVLTF. In nucleotides, the CDR3 is TGCAGCGTTGAAAGTGGGGCTAGCGACCCCCCCCTCTCTGGGGCCAACGTCCTGACTTTC.

V usage is TRBV7-9 and J usage is TRBJ2-1; TRBD2 aligns across 7 bases. The CDR3 has 18 amino acids. CDR1 and CDR2 (germline): SEHNR, FQNEAQ (reference sequence). J gave up 5 bases and V 2 bases, and 15 bases lay outside the gene matches. CDR3 in amino acids: CASSLNLGRGRGNNEQFF. CDR3 nucleotides: TGTGCCAGCAGCTTAAACCTTGGTCGCGGGAGAGGTAACAATGAGCAGTTCTTC.

This clone was picked up one time. The rearrangement joins TRBV11-3 to TRBJ2-2; D gene ambiguous. The germline V gene encodes CDR1 SGHNT and CDR2 YENEEA. The CDR3 length is 14 residues. With 5 bases removed from V and 1 base from J, the gap between germline ends came to 8 bases. The CDR3 nucleotides read TGTGCCAGCAGCCCCCGCCGGAACACCGGGGAGCTGTTTTTT. This gives the protein CASSPRRNTGELFF.